Below are 30 T cell receptor beta chains sequenced from a single sample in a study of liver allograft versus peripheral blood T cells. The overall study: A comparison was made between T cell receptor repertoires in transplanted livers and those in recipients' peripheral blood.

MiXCR, applied by TCRdb to the reads, yields one record per CDR3 protein. Of over 9,000 distinct CDR3 sequences in the sample, approximately 17% were seen once. Source of these receptors: a human patient who had a liver transplant. The graft donor may account for some of the T cells.

By proportion, this clonotype is medium-sized. This rearrangement joins TRBV6-5 to TRBJ1-2, with D possibly TRBD1 on 6 matching bases. Trimming shortened V by 2 bases and J by 7 bases, and 14 bases separated the two germline ends. The germline V gene has CDR1 MNHEY and CDR2 SVGAGI. The CDR3 loop spans 14 amino acids. CDR3 loop: CASSYNRDFIGYTF. Written as DNA, the CDR3 is TGTGCCAGCAGTTACAACAGGGATTTCATTGGCTACACCTTC.

V is TRBV10-3 and J is TRBJ2-1; no definite D call. CDR3 length: 14 residues. CDR1 ENHRY and CDR2 SYGVKD come from the germline V gene. V shed 5 bases and J shed 4 bases, with 12 bases lying between them. Here the CDR3 reads CAISRVVGYNEQFF. Written as DNA, the CDR3 is TGTGCCATCAGTAGGGTGGTAGGGTACAATGAGCAGTTCTTC.

By proportion, this clonotype is medium-sized. The rearrangement joins TRBV6-6 to TRBJ1-2; TRBD1 is a possible D gene (6 bases). Germline V gene lookup returns CDR1 MNHNY and CDR2 SVGAGI (reference sequence). CDR3 size: 13 residues. The V and J ends lost 7 bases and 8 bases respectively, with 17 bases between them. CDR3 sequence reads: CASTPDRKGGYTF. Written as DNA, the CDR3 is TGTGCCAGCACCCCCGACAGGAAAGGCGGCTACACCTTC.

In this sample, this clonotype is medium-sized. This chain links TRBV6-1 with TRBJ2-7; possibly TRBD2 for D (7 bases). V was cut by 4 bases and J by 3 bases, with 13 bases left in between. There are 14 residues in the CDR3. Germline V CDR1 and CDR2: MNHNS, SASEGT. The CDR3: CASSGRGGLYEQYF. CDR3 DNA: TGTGCCAGCAGTGGCAGGGGAGGGCTCTACGAGCAGTACTTC.

This clonotype was counted at least ten times. This rearrangement joins TRBV6-1 to TRBJ2-7; 8 positions agree with TRBD1. The CDR3 length is 13 residues. Unmatched junction bases numbered 6, after V lost 8 bases and J lost 3 bases. The germline gives CDR1 MNHNS, CDR2 SASEGT. For the CDR3, the DNA is TGTGCCAGCGGACAGGGAGTAAACTACGAGCAGTACTTC. It codes for CASGQGVNYEQYF.

The rearrangement links TRBV12-5 to TRBJ1-4; tentatively, D is TRBD1 (6 bases). The V gene lost 5 bases and the J gene lost 0 bases, with 10 bases spanning the gap. Germline loops: CDR1 LGHNT, CDR2 FRNRAP. This CDR3 has 15 residues. The CDR3 DNA is TGTGCTAGTGGTCCCGACAGGACAACTAATGAAAAACTGTTTTTT. The encoded protein is CASGPDRTTNEKLFF. Looking up the rest from reference TRBV12-5 and TRBJ1-4 gives the full variable domain: DARVTQTPRHKVTEMGQEVTMRCQPILGHNTVFWYRQTMMQGLELLAYFRNRAPLDDSGMPKDRFSAEMPDATLATLKIQPSEPRDSAVYFCASGPDRTTNEKLFFGSGTQLSVL.

The V gene is TRBV6-5, the J gene TRBJ2-7; no definite D call. Germline V gene data show CDR1 as MNHEY and CDR2 as SVGAGI. There are 14 residues in the CDR3. Trimming cost V 5 bases and J 3 bases, with 14 bases left between them. The CDR3 nucleotides are TGTGCCAGCAGTCGCGAGGCGAGCCTCTACGAGCAGTACTTC. It is translated as CASSREASLYEQYF.

By sample share, this clonotype is medium-sized (0.01 to 0.1%). The V call is TRBV6-5, the J call TRBJ1-6; D might be TRBD1 (6 bases). V was pared by 0 bases and J by 11 bases, with 14 bases between. CDR1 and CDR2 (germline): MNHEY, SVGAGI. The CDR3 sequence is 15 residues long. The CDR3 protein is CASSYSGGEVTPLHF. In DNA, the CDR3 is TGTGCCAGCAGTTACTCCGGGGGCGAAGTGACACCCCTCCACTTT.

This clonotype rates as medium-sized. The junction departs from germline at one end; a sequencing error may be responsible. The J gene is TRBJ1-2, the V gene TRBV6-5, with 7 bases identical to TRBD1. The CDR3 is 16 residues long. The germline gives CDR1 MNHEY, CDR2 SVGAGI. In DNA, the CDR3 is TGTGCCAGCAGCGAGACAGGGTATCAGACTAAATATGGCTACACCTTC. This translates into CASSETGYQTKYGYTF.

This clonotype was observed a handful of times. The chain joins TRBV5-4 to TRBJ2-1; tentative D call: TRBD1 (5 bases). The CDR3 runs 16 residues. Germline CDR1 reads SGHNT; CDR2 reads YYREEE (reference sequence). The V end lost 0 bases, the J end lost 1 base, and 11 bases lay between the germline ends. The CDR3 DNA is TGTGCCAGCAGCTTGGCCACGGCAGGGTCCTACAATGAGCAGTTCTTC. It is translated as CASSLATAGSYNEQFF.

The V and J genes are TRBV10-3 and TRBJ2-1; TRBD2 matches at 8 bases. V trimming: 9 bases; J trimming: 2 bases; junction bases outside the gene matches: 6. Germline V gene sequence: CDR1 ENHRY, CDR2 SYGVKD. The CDR3 totals 14 residues. The CDR3 sequence is CAITRGGTYNEQFF. The DNA of the CDR3 is TGTGCCATTACCCGGGGGGGCACCTACAATGAGCAGTTCTTC.

The chain employs TRBV10-3 and TRBJ1-2; 7 nucleotides agree with TRBD1. The CDR3 runs 21 residues. The J segment lost 0 bases and the V segment lost 0 bases, leaving 19 bases of the junction unmatched. Germline V gives CDR1 ENHRY, CDR2 SYGVKD. DNA for the CDR3: TGTGCCATCAGTGAGTCATTTGCGATGGGACCAACACAGGGGTCTAACTATGGCTACACCTTC. Its translation: CAISESFAMGPTQGSNYGYTF.

This clonotype was detected only once. A much larger clone lies one base from this, so it may be a read error. V gene TRBV6-5 combines with J gene TRBJ1-5, with 7 bases lining up with TRBD1. The CDR3 is 16 residues long. V was pared by 5 bases and J by 9 bases, with 16 bases of the junction left unmatched. The germline V gene encodes CDR1 MNHEY and CDR2 SVGAGI. Written as DNA, the CDR3 is TGTGCCAGCAGTCCACCTCGCCAGGGGGTGTTCCGGCCCCAGCATTTT. Protein sequence: CASSPPRQGVFRPQHF.

J is TRBJ2-3 and V is TRBV10-1, with 11 bases that match TRBD2. Germline V gene data show CDR1 as WNHNN and CDR2 as SYGVQD (reference sequence). The CDR3 totals 13 residues. Germline trimming cut 9 bases from V and 5 bases from J; bases unmatched to any gene: 4. The CDR3 DNA follows: TGCGCCAGTAGCGGGGGGGCCGTAGATACGCAGTATTTT. It yields the protein CASSGGAVDTQYF.

A word on this clonotype: This may come from a read error, since a much larger clone is one base off. The CDR3 reads CASSLSEGASIRTLYDEQFF. CDR3 coding DNA: TGTGCCAGCAGCCTGTCGGAGGGCGCCAGCATCCGTACTCTATACGATGAGCAGTTCTTC. V gene TRBV27 combines with J gene TRBJ2-1; D perhaps matches TRBD2 (6 bases). Trimming removed 6 bases from V and 8 bases from J, with 35 bases in between. CDR1 is MNHEY and CDR2 is SMNVEV in the germline V gene (reference sequence). The CDR3 is made up of 20 amino acids.

Within the sample, this clonotype is medium-sized. The chain is built from TRBV6-5 and TRBJ1-2; D is perhaps TRBD1 (5 bases). Germline-derived CDR1 and CDR2 are MNHEY and SVGAGI. CDR3 length: 18 residues. Trimming pared 6 bases from V and 4 bases from J, leaving 27 bases between. The CDR3 sequence is CASRSSAGGAVRAYGYTF. CDR3 coding DNA: TGTGCCAGCAGGTCCTCCGCGGGGGGTGCCGTGAGGGCCTATGGCTACACCTTC.

By frequency in the sample, this clonotype is medium-sized. The rearrangement joins TRBV7-2 to TRBJ1-1; no firm D call. The CDR3 runs 12 residues. The V gene's germline CDR1 is SGHTA and CDR2 FQGNSA. V was clipped by 6 bases and J by 6 bases, with 11 bases between them. The CDR3 region is CASSSVPPEAFF. DNA of the CDR3: TGTGCCAGCAGTTCCGTTCCGCCTGAAGCTTTCTTT.

This clonotype is termed medium-sized. The genes are TRBV6-6 and TRBJ1-1; D is ambiguous. Trimming cost V 6 bases and J 3 bases, with 11 bases left between them. This CDR3 has 13 amino acids. Germline CDR1 MNHNY, CDR2 SVGAGI (reference sequence). The CDR3: CASRWTPDTEAFF. CDR3 nucleotides: TGTGCCAGCAGGTGGACCCCGGACACTGAAGCTTTCTTT.

The genes are TRBV30 and TRBJ2-6, with TRBD1 matching over 7 bases. J lost 2 bases, V lost 8 bases, and 6 bases had no gene match. Germline V gene data show CDR1 as GTSNPN and CDR2 as SVGIG (reference sequence). The CDR3 length is 14 residues. The CDR3 DNA follows: TGTGCCCGTAACACAGGGGCTGGGGCCAACGTCCTGACTTTC. As protein: CARNTGAGANVLTF.

The rearrangement uses TRBV6-5 and TRBJ1-2, with D perhaps matching TRBD1 (5 bases). Trimming took off 5 bases at V and 5 bases at J, with 18 bases between the two ends. Germline lookup yields CDR1 MNHEY and CDR2 SVGAGI. CDR3 length: 15 residues. CDR3 coding DNA: TGTGCCAGCAGTGAGGGGCCCGAGCACGGGTATGGCTACACCTTC. The encoded protein is CASSEGPEHGYGYTF.

The sample holds many counts of this clonotype. V is TRBV18 and J is TRBJ1-3; D uncertain. The germline CDR1 and CDR2 sequences are KGHSH and LQKENI. The CDR3 sequence is 15 residues long. Between the trimmed V and J ends, which lost 0 bases and 0 bases, there was a span of 6 bases. The CDR3 nucleotides read TGTGCCAGCTCACCACCTTATGACTCTGGAAACACCATATATTTT. Residues: CASSPPYDSGNTIYF.

Relative to its sample, this clonotype is medium-sized. This chain links TRBV6-2 or TRBV6-3 with TRBJ1-2, with a tentative D call TRBD1 (6 bases). The CDR3 consists of 15 residues. Germline CDR1 reads MNHEY; CDR2 reads SVGEGT. Trimming removed 5 bases from V and 2 bases from J, with 15 bases in between. The CDR3 DNA is TGTGCCAGCAGTAACACAGGGAGGTGGAACTATGGCTACACCTTC. It codes for CASSNTGRWNYGYTF.

This clonotype qualifies as medium-sized. V gene TRBV29-1 combines with J gene TRBJ1-2, with 12 bases aligning to TRBD1. Germline assignment: CDR1 SQVTM and CDR2 ANQGSEA. This CDR3 is 14 amino acids long. J gave up 8 bases and V 3 bases, and 7 bases lay outside the gene matches. CDR3 nucleotides: TGCAGCGTTGAGACCCCGGGACAGGGGGCGGGCTACACCTTC. This gives the protein CSVETPGQGAGYTF.

The V gene is TRBV18, the J gene TRBJ2-3; D remains ambiguous. Deletions cut 0 bases from V and 0 bases from J, with 1 base between. The V gene's germline CDR1 is KGHSH and CDR2 LQKENI. The CDR3 runs 13 residues. CDR3 sequence reads: CASSPPSTDTQYF. As DNA, the CDR3 is TGTGCCAGCTCACCACCTAGCACAGATACGCAGTATTTT.

In its sample, this clonotype was seen many times. The chain carries TRBV28 and TRBJ1-6; TRBD1 matches at 7 bases. Germline CDR1 MDHEN, CDR2 SYDVKM. V shed 6 bases and J 17 bases; nucleotides not matched to a gene: 13. CDR3 length equals 13 residues. The CDR3 here is CASSPQTGTVIHF. CDR3 nucleotides: TGTGCCAGCAGCCCCCAAACGGGGACAGTTATCCACTTT.

Comments on this clonotype: A much larger clone differs by one base, so this may be a read error. V and J are TRBV6-6 and TRBJ2-1, with TRBD1 as a possible D gene (5 bases). In germline, CDR1 is MNHNY, CDR2 SVGAGI (reference sequence). The CDR3 length is 17 residues. The CDR3 here is CAISYSIGHNRYNEQFF. The CDR3 DNA reads TGTGCCATCAGTTACTCGATAGGACACAATCGTTACAATGAGCAGTTCTTC.

The rearrangement links TRBV6-6 to TRBJ1-5; D not certain. This CDR3 region has 13 residues. CDR1 and CDR2 (germline): MNHNY, SVGAGI (reference sequence). The V gene lost 5 bases and the J gene lost 7 bases, with 12 bases spanning the gap. The DNA for the CDR3 is TGTGCCAGCAGTCCAGACCGGGGACAGCCCCAGCATTTT. Protein product: CASSPDRGQPQHF.

This clonotype came up a few times. The V gene is TRBV6-5, the J gene TRBJ2-3; possibly TRBD1 or TRBD2 for D (6 bases each). The germline V gene has CDR1 MNHEY and CDR2 SVGAGI. The ends were cut back, 6 bases at V and 2 bases at J, with 15 bases in the middle. The CDR3 length is 15 residues. For the CDR3, the DNA is TGTGCCAGCAGCCCCTGGGGGGCCAACACAGATACGCAGTATTTT. It encodes CASSPWGANTDTQYF.

The V gene is TRBV30, the J gene TRBJ2-1, with TRBD2 matching 7 bases. V trimming: 0 bases; J trimming: 5 bases; junction bases outside the gene matches: 7. This CDR3 has 15 amino acids. Germline lookup yields CDR1 GTSNPN and CDR2 SVGIG (reference sequence). CDR3 in DNA: TGTGCCTGGAGTGTAGGCGCGGGGGTAGACAATGAGCAGTTCTTC. Protein product: CAWSVGAGVDNEQFF.

Judged by abundance, this clonotype is medium-sized (0.01 to 0.1%). Sequence at one end of the junction differs from germline and may be a read error. The genes are TRBV6-1 and TRBJ1-2; TRBD1 matches 7 bases. Germline V lookup: CDR1 MNHNS, CDR2 SASEGT. The CDR3 extends over 13 amino acids. CDR3 loop: CASSEGGWGTAHF. CDR3 nucleotides: TGTGCCAGCAGTGAGGGGGGATGGGGGACAGCCCACTTC.